Listed below are T cell receptor beta chains from one sample, sequenced in a study of T cells expressing NK-cell markers. TCRdb re-called the 5' RACE reads and gives one entry per CDR3 protein, without DNA. This sample contains about 21,000 distinct CDR3 sequences. The source material was blood T cells: a sorted CD56 or NKG2C T cell subset, CD4+ or CD8+ T cells, or bulk PBMC T cells (not recorded which). These receptors came from a man aged 18-75 years in good health. Both conserved end residues are part of each CDR3.

cdr3_aa | j_call | v_call
CAISGVGTGVRTGELFF | TRBJ2-2 | TRBV10-3
CAISGVRGNADTQYF | TRBJ2-3 | TRBV10-3
CASSLPSEDTQYF | TRBJ2-3 | TRBV5-4
CASSLDRKYGYTF | TRBJ1-2 | TRBV7-8
CASSVSGDTGELFF | TRBJ2-2 | TRBV5-1
CSNRLAGANEQFF | TRBJ2-1 | TRBV29-1
CASSLPPGQGVLEQYF | TRBJ2-7 | TRBV5-4
CSASPRDRGQETQYF | TRBJ2-5 | TRBV20-1
CASSLTVGAQETQYF | TRBJ2-5 | TRBV7-2
CASGPPNTEAFF | TRBJ1-1 | TRBV6-5
CASSLRAAAYEQYF | TRBJ2-7 | TRBV12-3/TRBV12-4
CSAREKQGQGAFF | TRBJ1-1 | TRBV20-1
CASSLLGANTDTQYF | TRBJ2-3 | TRBV27
CASSLRRQTQLMKNCFF | TRBJ1-4 | TRBV5-6
CASSVGGAPSLNTEAFF | TRBJ1-1 | TRBV9
CASSQDPGKDTQYF | TRBJ2-3 | TRBV4-1
CASSQDFTGTQYF | TRBJ2-5 | TRBV4-1
CASSLASTGVDEQFF | TRBJ2-1 | TRBV5-1
CASSYEVSNQPQHF | TRBJ1-5 | TRBV6-2/TRBV6-3
CASSQFRGSGNEQYF | TRBJ2-7 | TRBV4-1
CASSLTGATDGYTF | TRBJ1-2 | TRBV7-9
CSARDTRTGGSPLHF | TRBJ1-6 | TRBV20-1
CASSHRLAGGTDTQYF | TRBJ2-3 | TRBV2